This T cell receptor beta chain was profiled in a study of T cells in Graves' hyperthyroidism and ophthalmopathy. Ten or more counts support this clonotype. What was amplified from RNA transcripts were TCR beta CDR3 regions. The HTBI primer set was used in a first-round RT-PCR of the TCR CDR3. TCRdb processed the multiplex PCR reads anew with MiXCR; each CDR3 protein has one entry. The sample lists 350,000 to 450,000 distinct CDR3 sequences, over 12% occurring once. Germline V gives CDR1 MNHEY, CDR2 SVGAGI. The CDR3 loop spans 15 amino acids. Trimming took off 0 bases at V and 1 base at J, with 9 bases between the two ends.

V and J are TRBV6-5 and TRBJ1-1, with D unclear. The specimen was blood. The sequence was collected from a man aged 50 to 59 with Graves' ophthalmopathy. As DNA, the CDR3 is TGTGCCAGCAGTTACTCGATGACATCGAACACTGAAGCTTTCTTT. Residues: CASSYSMTSNTEAFF.